These T cell receptor beta chains were read from a single sample in a study of early stage breast cancer tumors. Assay used: immunoSEQ multiplex PCR; TCRdb lists only in-frame clones, some missing. The repertoire consists of approximately 20,000 clones, with more than 70% occurring once and the leading ten covering about 1.7%. The sequenced sample was blood. Receptor source: a person aged 65 to 85 with breast cancer. The CDR3 runs from the conserved cysteine through the conserved F or W. The D gene is left open where the match is weak. The size entry is marked missing in some rows and otherwise reads once, few, many or a size class.

j_call | v_call | clone_size | d_call | cdr3_nt | cdr3_aa
TRBJ2-5 | TRBV30 | NA | TRBD2 | TGTGCCTGGAGTACCCATGCGGGGGTCCAAGAGACCCAGTACTTC | CAWSTHAGVQETQYF
TRBJ2-5 | TRBV5-1 | few | TRBD1 | TGCGCCAGCAGCTTGGGGGCAGGGGGAGAGACCCAGTACTTC | CASSLGAGGETQYF
TRBJ1-2 | TRBV5-3 | NA | NA | TGTGCCACCTACCGCCGGGAGACCTTTTACGGCTACACCTTC | CATYRRETFYGYTF
TRBJ2-3 | TRBV9 | few | NA | TGTGCCAGCAGCGTAGAGGCGGGAATAAGCACAGATACGCAGTATTTT | CASSVEAGISTDTQYF
TRBJ1-6 | TRBV5-8 | once | NA | TGTGCCAGCAGCTGGGGAGGGCTGGATAATTCACCCCTCCACTTT | CASSWGGLDNSPLHF
TRBJ1-6 | TRBV5-1 | NA | TRBD1 | TGCGCCAGCAGCCTGACAGGGGGCCGTAGCTCCTATAATTCACCCCTCCACTTT | CASSLTGGRSSYNSPLHF
TRBJ1-3 | TRBV6-1 | NA | NA | TGTGCCAGCACGAGAGCAGGGTATGGAAACACCATATATTTT | CASTRAGYGNTIYF
TRBJ1-2 | TRBV30 | NA | NA | TGTGCCTGGAGTGTAAAAAGACATAACTATGGCTACACCTTC | CAWSVKRHNYGYTF
TRBJ2-7 | TRBV10-3 | NA | TRBD1 | TGTGCCATCAGTGAGCTTGGGACAGGGGGCTCAAACGAGCAGTACTTC | CAISELGTGGSNEQYF
TRBJ2-1 | TRBV5-6 | NA | NA | TGTGCCAGCAGCTTGGGGGGCCATGAGCAGTTCTTC | CASSLGGHEQFF
TRBJ2-5 | TRBV2 | NA | TRBD2 | TGTGCCAGCACTGGACTAGCGGGGGGCGGAGAGACCCAGTACTTC | CASTGLAGGGETQYF
TRBJ1-4 | TRBV2 | NA | TRBD1 | TGTGCCAGCAGTTTGGACAGGGGGGAAAAACTGTTTTTT | CASSLDRGEKLFF
TRBJ2-5 | TRBV7-6 | NA | NA | TGTGCCAGCAGTTTAGGGGCCTTTTTAAGAGAGACCCAGTACTTC | CASSLGAFLRETQYF
TRBJ2-1 | TRBV5-5 | NA | TRBD2 | TGTGCCAGCAGCTTGGCGGGGGGGCGGAATGAGCAGTTCTTC | CASSLAGGRNEQFF
TRBJ1-2 | TRBV29-1 | NA | TRBD1 | TGCAGCGTACTGACAGGGCAGTGGTATGGCTACACCTTC | CSVLTGQWYGYTF
TRBJ1-1 | TRBV19 | NA | TRBD1 | TGTGCCACCCGACAGGGATTTGGGAACACTGAAGCTTTCTTT | CATRQGFGNTEAFF
TRBJ2-5 | TRBV2 | NA | TRBD2 | TGTGCCAGCAGTGCACCTAGCGGGGGGGCCGGAGAGACCCAGTACTTC | CASSAPSGGAGETQYF
TRBJ2-1 | TRBV18 | once | NA | TGTGCCAGCTCACCACTAACAGTCAGGAATGAGCAGTTCTTC | CASSPLTVRNEQFF
TRBJ1-5 | TRBV19 | NA | TRBD1 | TGTGCCAGTAGTATAGACAGGGGGAGCAATCAGCCCCAGCATTTT | CASSIDRGSNQPQHF
TRBJ2-7 | TRBV29-1 | NA | NA | TGCAGCGTTACGGAGTCCTACGAGCAGTACTTC | CSVTESYEQYF
TRBJ1-6 | TRBV28 | NA | NA | TGTGCCAGCAGGGTCGAGTTTGGTGCCTATAATTCACCCCTCCACTTT | CASRVEFGAYNSPLHF
TRBJ1-1 | TRBV11-2 | NA | TRBD1 | TGTGCCAGCAGCTCCCTCTCGACAGGGGTGAACACTGAAGCTTTCTTT | CASSSLSTGVNTEAFF
TRBJ2-1 | TRBV7-9 | NA | TRBD2 | TGTGCCAGCAGTCTGCGACTAGCGGGGGGCGTTTTGAGCTACAATGAGCAGTTCTTC | CASSLRLAGGVLSYNEQFF
TRBJ1-4 | TRBV19 | NA | TRBD1 | TGTGCCAGTAGTCCAACAGGGGCTACCTACGAAAAACTGTTTTTT | CASSPTGATYEKLFF
TRBJ2-1 | TRBV5-5 | NA | NA | TGTGCCAGCAGCTCGACAGATTCTGAGCAGTTCTTC | CASSSTDSEQFF
TRBJ1-1 | TRBV9 | few | NA | TGTGCCAGCAGCGTAGAACCGGGGGGAGCTTTGAACACTGAAGCTTTCTTT | CASSVEPGGALNTEAFF
TRBJ2-3 | TRBV5-4 | once | TRBD2 | TGTGCCAGCAGCAACACCGGGACTAGAGGCGCAGATACGCAGTATTTT | CASSNTGTRGADTQYF
TRBJ2-1 | TRBV5-1 | NA | TRBD2 | TGCGCCAGCAGGGGGGACTACCCCTCCTACAATGAGCAGTTCTTC | CASRGDYPSYNEQFF
TRBJ2-7 | TRBV7-3 | NA | TRBD2 | TGTGCCAGCAGCTTAACCAGCGGGGCCGGCTACGAGCAGTACTTC | CASSLTSGAGYEQYF
TRBJ1-4 | TRBV5-4 | NA | TRBD1 | TGTGCCAGCAGCTTGGGGGTACAGGGGCATGGTAATGAAAAACTGTTTTTT | CASSLGVQGHGNEKLFF
TRBJ2-7 | TRBV29-1 | NA | TRBD2 | TGCAGCGTGGGACTAGCGGGGAGCTCCTACGAGCAGTACTTC | CSVGLAGSSYEQYF
TRBJ2-7 | TRBV5-1 | NA | TRBD2 | TGCGCCAGCAGCTCACGACTAGCGGTACCTAGGGAGCAGTACTTC | CASSSRLAVPREQYF
TRBJ1-1 | TRBV6-5 | NA | TRBD1 | TGTGCCAGCAGCCTGGGACAGGGCCACACTGAAGCTTTCTTT | CASSLGQGHTEAFF
TRBJ1-1 | TRBV7-6 | NA | NA | TGTGCCAGCAGCTTAGGGGAGGACACTGAAGCTTTCTTT | CASSLGEDTEAFF
TRBJ2-1 | TRBV5-1 | NA | TRBD2 | TGCGCCAGCAGCTTGGTAGCGGGTTCCAACAATGAGCAGTTCTTC | CASSLVAGSNNEQFF
TRBJ2-1 | TRBV4-3 | NA | NA | TGCGCCAGCAGCCTGTTCGTAGAGTGGGGGGGGGCAGTGGTCGAGCAGTTCTTC | CASSLFVEWGGAVVEQFF
TRBJ1-1 | TRBV5-4 | few | TRBD1 | TGTGCCAGCAGGGAGGACAGGCCGAACACTGAAGCTTTCTTT | CASREDRPNTEAFF
TRBJ1-2 | TRBV5-1 | NA | TRBD1 | TGCGCCAGCAGCGCGGGACAGGGTCGGGGCTACACCTTC | CASSAGQGRGYTF
TRBJ2-1 | TRBV7-9 | once | TRBD2 | TGTGCCAGCAGCTTAGCACTAGCGTCCTACAATGAGCAGTTCTTC | CASSLALASYNEQFF
TRBJ2-7 | TRBV2 | NA | NA | TGTGCCAGCAGTGTGGGCGGGGCGAAATCCTACGAGCAGTACTTC | CASSVGGAKSYEQYF
TRBJ2-3 | TRBV4-3 | NA | NA | TGCGCCAGCAGCCAAGAGGCAGGGCGCACAGATACGCAGTATTTT | CASSQEAGRTDTQYF
TRBJ2-3 | TRBV5-1 | NA | NA | TGCGCCAGCAGTCGGGGGTTAGAGACAGATACGCAGTATTTT | CASSRGLETDTQYF
TRBJ2-7 | TRBV9 | once | TRBD2 | TGTGCCAGCAGCTCTGGGACTAGCGGGAGATCCTACGAGCAGTACTTC | CASSSGTSGRSYEQYF
TRBJ2-3 | TRBV2 | NA | NA | TGTGCCAGCTCCCTCACAGATACGCAGTATTTT | CASSLTDTQYF
TRBJ2-1 | TRBV10-3 | few | TRBD1 | TGTGCCATCAGTGATTCTGGGACAGGGCTGTTCTTC | CAISDSGTGLFF
TRBJ1-1 | TRBV19 | NA | TRBD1 | TGTGCCAGTAGTACTCGACAGGGGACGAACACTGAAGCTTTCTTT | CASSTRQGTNTEAFF
TRBJ1-4 | TRBV2 | NA | NA | TGTGCCAGCAGTGAACGAGGCAAGGCTAATGAAAAACTGTTTTTT | CASSERGKANEKLFF
TRBJ1-4 | TRBV6-5 | NA | NA | TGTGCCAGCAGCTCCAGGACTGGGTGGTATGAAAAACTGTTTTTT | CASSSRTGWYEKLFF
TRBJ1-2 | TRBV13 | NA | NA | TGTGCCAGCAGCTTAGGGGGGGCCGTAGGCTACACCTTC | CASSLGGAVGYTF
TRBJ1-2 | TRBV4-2 | NA | NA | TGTGCCAGCAGCCAAGGGACAGACGGCCGGTATGGCTACACCTTC | CASSQGTDGRYGYTF
TRBJ1-6 | TRBV6-4 | NA | NA | TGTGCCAGCAGTGACCGTATGGGAGGGTTCCGACCTCATCACTCCTCCTATAATTCACCCCTCCACTTT | CASSDRMGGFRPHHSSYNSPLHF
TRBJ1-2 | TRBV18 | NA | TRBD1 | TGTGCCAGCCTCCGTGAAGGGACAGGGGGTAGCTATGGCTACACCTTC | CASLREGTGGSYGYTF